Presented here are 32 T cell receptor beta chains from one specimen sequenced in a study of blood T cell repertoires in COVID-19. Generated by immunoSEQ multiplex PCR, the TCRdb table keeps only in-frame clones and is missing some. The sample consists of approximately 280,000 clones, roughly 87% of them appearing once. Sequencing used peripheral blood. The receptors originated from a man between 18 and 35 years old with active or convalescent COVID-19.

There are many counts of this clone. This rearrangement joins TRBV5-6 to TRBJ1-2, with 9 bases lining up with TRBD1. V shed 0 bases and J 6 bases; nucleotides not matched to a gene: 3. Germline CDR1 is SGHDT and CDR2 is YYEEEE. The length of the CDR3 is 14 residues. CDR3 amino acids: CASSLGDRVHGYTF. The CDR3 DNA is TGTGCCAGCAGCTTGGGGGACAGGGTGCATGGCTACACCTTC.

This clone was seen a single time. The chain has TRBV6-5 and TRBJ2-3; D may be TRBD1 (6 bases). Trimming took 0 bases from V and 0 from J, leaving 7 bases between them. The germline gives CDR1 MNHEY, CDR2 SVGAGI. The CDR3 consists of 15 residues. CDR3 amino acids: CASSYSRGSTDTQYF. The CDR3 region has the DNA TGTGCCAGCAGTTACTCGAGGGGGAGCACAGATACGCAGTATTTT.

The V and J genes are TRBV14 and TRBJ1-1; D is undetermined. Trimming cost V 4 bases and J 4 bases, with 22 bases left between them. CDR1 and CDR2 from the germline V gene are SGHDN and FVKESK. There are 17 residues in the CDR3. CDR3 nucleotide sequence: TGTGCCAGCAGCCCCGCGCACCCACTCCTCCCGGGCACTGAAGCTTTCTTT. Protein product: CASSPAHPLLPGTEAFF. The entire variable domain, with the rest obtained from reference TRBV14 and TRBJ1-1, is as follows: EAGVTQFPSHSVIEKGQTVTLRCDPISGHDNLYWYRRVMGKEIKFLLHFVKESKQDESGMPNNRFLAERTGGTYSTLKVQPAELEDSGVYFCASSPAHPLLPGTEAFFGQGTRLTVV.

In this sample, this clone turned up a few times. The chain recombines TRBV13 with TRBJ1-1; D is uncertain. The ends were cut back, 3 bases at V and 0 bases at J, with 8 bases in the middle. The CDR3 has 14 amino acids. Germline V gene sequence: CDR1 PRHDT, CDR2 FYEKMQ (reference sequence). In DNA, the CDR3 is TGTGCCAGCAGCTTTCAACATTTGAACACTGAAGCTTTCTTT. As protein: CASSFQHLNTEAFF.

The table lists this clone with a few counts. V is TRBV7-2 and J is TRBJ1-4; D remains ambiguous. This CDR3 is 15 amino acids long. Germline CDR1 and CDR2: SGHTA and FQGNSA. Trimming took 6 bases from V and 4 from J, leaving 15 bases between them. The CDR3, as DNA: TGTGCCAGCAGTCGAACCCGGAGCCTTAATGAAAAACTGTTTTTT. Its translation is CASSRTRSLNEKLFF.

The J gene is TRBJ2-7, the V gene TRBV10-3; 8 nucleotides align to TRBD2. The germline gives CDR1 ENHRY, CDR2 SYGVKD. This CDR3 is built from 19 residues. Germline trimming cut 2 bases from V and 0 bases from J; bases unmatched to any gene: 15. The chain's CDR3 is CAISEPYSGTRKLSYEQYF. The CDR3 DNA reads TGTGCCATCAGTGAGCCATACTCCGGGACTAGGAAACTCTCCTACGAGCAGTACTTC.

The chain recombines TRBV10-1 with TRBJ2-1; 10 nucleotides align to TRBD1. V gave up 4 bases and J gave up 7 bases; unmatched junction bases: 10. The CDR3 loop spans 16 amino acids. Germline V CDR1 and CDR2: WNHNN, SYGVQD (reference sequence). The CDR3 sequence: CASSAEDRGRRNEQFF. DNA for the CDR3: TGCGCCAGCAGTGCGGAAGACAGGGGGCGTAGAAATGAGCAGTTCTTC.

This chain links TRBV13 with TRBJ1-2, with D tentatively TRBD1 (6 bases). V was clipped by 0 bases and J by 6 bases, with 14 bases between them. Germline lookup yields CDR1 PRHDT and CDR2 FYEKMQ (reference sequence). The CDR3 runs to 15 residues. The CDR3 loop is CASSLGRGGRDGYTF. In nucleotides, the CDR3 is TGTGCCAGCAGCTTAGGCCGAGGGGGAAGAGATGGCTACACCTTC.

A note on this clone: Other DNA sequences within the sample encode an identical CDR3. This chain connects TRBV18 to TRBJ2-1, with 9 bases that match TRBD1. The germline CDR1 and CDR2 sequences are KGHSH and LQKENI. The CDR3 has 16 amino acids. The V and J ends lost 0 bases and 3 bases, in that order; junction bases with no gene match: 3. In DNA form, the CDR3 reads TGTGCCAGCTCACCACCTTCGGGACAGGGCTACAATGAGCAGTTCTTC. Translated, it gives CASSPPSGQGYNEQFF.

The chain recombines TRBV14 with TRBJ1-4; 9 bases are a match to TRBD1. The germline CDR1 and CDR2 sequences are SGHDN and FVKESK. V lost 3 bases, J lost 5 bases, and 1 base stayed unmatched. The CDR3 is 14 amino acids. CDR3: CASSQDRGNEKLFF. CDR3 nucleotides: TGTGCCAGCAGCCAGGACAGGGGCAATGAAAAACTGTTTTTT.

The chain is built from TRBV5-7 and TRBJ1-4, with 7 bases that match TRBD1. TRBV5-7 is known as an ORF, though its function is uncertain. The CDR3 contains 17 residues. Germline trimming cut 4 bases from V and 8 bases from J; bases unmatched to any gene: 17. CDR3 region: CASSPTQPDREWEKLFF. For the CDR3, the DNA is TGTGCCAGCAGCCCGACTCAACCTGACAGGGAATGGGAAAAACTGTTTTTT.

The chain uses TRBV7-2 and TRBJ1-2, with D maybe TRBD1 (6 bases). This CDR3 contains 14 residues. Germline V gene sequence: CDR1 SGHTA, CDR2 FQGNSA. V lost 5 bases and J lost 5, with 15 bases in between. CDR3 residues: CASSPGQLNYGYTF. In nucleotides, the CDR3 is TGTGCCAGCAGCCCAGGACAGTTGAATTATGGCTACACCTTC.

The chain links TRBV27 to TRBJ2-2, with TRBD2 identical over 13 bases. Germline assignment: CDR1 MNHEY and CDR2 SMNVEV (reference sequence). CDR3 length: 20 residues. Losses at the gene ends were 5 bases for V and 5 bases for J; bases not matched to a gene: 17. CDR3 in amino acids: CASSTRFLGLAGKRTGELFF. The CDR3 nucleotides read TGTGCCAGCAGTACCCGTTTTCTGGGACTAGCGGGGAAGAGAACCGGGGAGCTGTTTTTT.

This clone was seen a handful of times. The genes are TRBV10-3 and TRBJ2-1; TRBD1 might be the D (5 bases). CDR1 ENHRY and CDR2 SYGVKD come from the germline V gene. The length of the CDR3 is 13 residues. The V end was cut by 2 bases, the J end by 4 bases, with 6 bases between. CDR3 in amino acids: CAISETGYNEQFF. In nucleotides, the CDR3 is TGTGCCATCAGTGAGACAGGATACAATGAGCAGTTCTTC.

The chain uses TRBV3-1 (or the pseudogene TRBV3-2) and TRBJ1-5; 7 bases align to TRBD1. Germline-derived CDR1 and CDR2 are LGHDT and YNNKEL (reference sequence). Germline trimming cut 3 bases from V and 1 base from J; bases unmatched to any gene: 6. This CDR3 has 16 amino acids. In DNA form, the CDR3 reads TGTGCCAGCAGCCAGAAAGGGGGCATAAGCAATCAGCCCCAGCATTTT. Its protein is CASSQKGGISNQPQHF.

This clone was recorded only once. The chain combines TRBV6-4 with TRBJ1-2; tentatively, D is TRBD1 (5 bases). Trimming took off 4 bases at V and 10 bases at J, with 22 bases between the two ends. Germline assignment: CDR1 MRHNA and CDR2 SNTAGT. This CDR3 is built from 15 residues. CDR3: CASSAGRGNLGDYTF. CDR3 coding DNA: TGTGCCAGCAGTGCCGGACGGGGGAACTTAGGGGACTACACCTTC.

The chain uses TRBV27 and TRBJ2-3; the D gene is possibly TRBD2 (7 bases). Per germline, CDR1 MNHEY and CDR2 SMNVEV (reference sequence). CDR3 size: 15 residues. Trimming stripped 5 bases from V and 4 bases from J, with 16 bases between. In nucleotides, the CDR3 is TGTGCCAGCAGTCCGCCTGGGGGGGCCCCAGATACGCAGTATTTT. Its translation is CASSPPGGAPDTQYF.

The chain carries TRBV5-1 and TRBJ1-6, with TRBD1 matching over 8 bases. With V trimmed by 0 bases and J by 7 bases, 6 bases remained unmatched. The CDR3 is 16 amino acids. Germline CDR1 SGHRS, CDR2 YFSETQ. The CDR3 DNA is TGCGCCAGCAGCTTGGGCCAGGGGGCTGGGAATTCACCCCTCCACTTT. This translates into CASSLGQGAGNSPLHF.

This clone was seen only once. The chain combines TRBV19 with TRBJ2-4; D may be TRBD2 (6 bases). The V and J ends lost 3 bases and 0 bases respectively, with 9 bases between them. The CDR3 totals 15 residues. Germline CDR1 is LNHDA and CDR2 is SQIVND (reference sequence). In DNA form, the CDR3 reads TGTGCCAGTAGTATGGGGAGGCTAGCCAAAAACATTCAGTACTTC. It translates to CASSMGRLAKNIQYF.

CDR3 sequence: CASSPPRGAAKNIQYF. In DNA form, the CDR3 reads TGTGCCAGCTCACCACCCAGGGGGGCGGCCAAAAACATTCAGTACTTC. V and J are TRBV18 and TRBJ2-4; TRBD1 might be the D (7 bases). Trimming cost V 0 bases and J 1 base, with 10 bases left between them. CDR3 length: 16 amino acids. CDR1 KGHSH and CDR2 LQKENI come from the germline V gene.

The J gene is TRBJ1-5, the V gene TRBV6-6; D perhaps matches TRBD1 (5 bases). The germline gives CDR1 MNHNY, CDR2 SVGAGI (reference sequence). The length of the CDR3 is 15 residues. V was shortened by 7 bases and J by 3 bases, with 16 bases between the two germline ends. The CDR3: CASTPKTAINQPQHF. CDR3 nucleotide sequence: TGTGCCAGCACCCCAAAGACAGCAATCAATCAGCCCCAGCATTTT.

This chain links TRBV11-2 with TRBJ2-5; TRBD2 is a possible D gene (6 bases). Trimming took off 4 bases at V and 3 bases at J, with 21 bases between the two ends. Germline-derived CDR1 and CDR2 are SGHAT and FQNNGV. The CDR3 extends over 17 amino acids. The CDR3: CASSSILGGESEETQYF. The CDR3 coding sequence is TGTGCCAGCAGCTCAATCCTCGGGGGAGAGTCAGAAGAGACCCAGTACTTC.

This rearrangement joins TRBV5-8 to TRBJ2-1, with 13 bases aligning to TRBD2. The V gene end was trimmed by 4 bases and the J gene end by 4 bases; junction bases not matched to a gene: 8. Per the germline V gene, CDR1 is SGHTS and CDR2 is YDEGEE. The CDR3 is made up of 17 amino acids. The CDR3 loop reads CASSLGLAGAQYNEQFF. Written as DNA, the CDR3 is TGTGCCAGCAGCCTAGGACTAGCGGGGGCCCAGTACAATGAGCAGTTCTTC.

Here the CDR3 reads CASSLLQGNSPLHF. The CDR3 region has the DNA TGTGCCAGCAGCTTACTACAGGGAAATTCACCCCTCCACTTT. J is TRBJ1-6 and V is TRBV11-2; tentatively, D is TRBD1 (6 bases). From germline, CDR1 is SGHAT and CDR2 FQNNGV. This CDR3 comprises 14 residues. Between the trimmed V and J ends, which lost 2 bases and 7 bases, there was a span of 9 bases. The full variable domain, rest sourced from reference TRBV11-2 and TRBJ1-6, is EAGVAQSPRYKIIEKRQSVAFWCNPISGHATLYWYQQILGQGPKLLIQFQNNGVVDDSQLPKDRFSAERLKGVDSTLKIQPAKLEDSAVYLCASSLLQGNSPLHFGNGTRLTVT.

This clone has a handful of counts. The CDR3 is CASSNQGLGQPQHF. DNA of the CDR3: TGTGCCAGTAGTAACCAGGGGTTAGGTCAGCCCCAGCATTTT. This chain uses TRBV19 with TRBJ1-5; possibly TRBD1 for D (6 bases). V was shortened by 4 bases and J by 6 bases, with 13 bases between the two germline ends. Germline V gives CDR1 LNHDA, CDR2 SQIVND (reference sequence). The CDR3 covers 14 residues.

The CDR3 DNA reads TGCGCCAGCAGCCCTCGGACAGGGGGCACATACATTCAGTACTTC. It yields the protein CASSPRTGGTYIQYF. J is TRBJ2-4 and V is TRBV4-1; 11 bases fit TRBD1. The CDR3 loop spans 15 amino acids. J was trimmed by 8 bases and V by 4 bases; bases with no gene match: 7. Germline loops: CDR1 MGHRA, CDR2 YSYEKL.

CDR3 amino acids: CASSPLTGHEDEKLFF. The DNA of the CDR3 is TGCGCCAGCAGCCCCCTCACGGGACATGAGGATGAAAAACTGTTTTTT. V is TRBV4-1 and J is TRBJ1-4, with D possibly TRBD1 on 6 matching bases. Germline CDR1 is MGHRA and CDR2 is YSYEKL. The V and J ends lost 4 bases and 6 bases respectively, with 18 bases between them. The length of the CDR3 is 16 residues.

The chain couples TRBV15 to TRBJ2-4, with TRBD1 matching 7 bases. The CDR3 covers 16 residues. The V gene's germline CDR1 is LNHNV and CDR2 YYDKDF (reference sequence). V lost 3 bases, J lost 5 bases, and 10 bases stayed unmatched. The CDR3 DNA reads TGTGCCACCAGCAGTGCAAACGACAGGGCCCAAAACATTCAGTACTTC. It yields the protein CATSSANDRAQNIQYF. The full variable domain, rest sourced from reference TRBV15 and TRBJ2-4, is DAMVIQNPRYQVTQFGKPVTLSCSQTLNHNVMYWYQQKSSQAPKLLFHYYDKDFNNEADTPDNFQSRRPNTSFCFLDIRSPGLGDTAMYLCATSSANDRAQNIQYFGAGTRLSVL.

J is TRBJ2-5 and V is TRBV5-1; TRBD2 matches 7 bases. Germline loops: CDR1 SGHRS, CDR2 YFSETQ. The junction had 2 bases not matched to a gene; V was cut back by 4 bases and J by 5 bases. The CDR3 is made up of 12 amino acids. The DNA of the CDR3 is TGCGCCAGCAGCATCGGGGGGGAGACCCAGTACTTC. This sequence encodes CASSIGGETQYF.

The V gene is TRBV18, the J gene TRBJ1-4, with D perhaps TRBD1 (5 bases). V was trimmed by 6 bases and J by 0 bases, leaving 17 bases between them. The germline gives CDR1 KGHSH, CDR2 LQKENI. CDR3 length: 17 residues. The CDR3 loop reads CASSPRGGGATNEKLFF. The DNA of the CDR3 is TGTGCCAGCTCTCCCCGGGGCGGGGGAGCAACTAATGAAAAACTGTTTTTT.

This clone appeared once. The CDR3 here is CSVDLPGVNGYTF. The CDR3 nucleotides read TGCAGCGTTGACCTACCAGGGGTCAATGGCTACACCTTC. V usage is TRBV29-1 and J usage is TRBJ1-2; D might be TRBD1 (6 bases). This CDR3 spans 13 amino acids. V lost 3 bases and J lost 6, with 14 bases in between. From germline, CDR1 is SQVTM and CDR2 ANQGSEA.

J is TRBJ1-1 and V is TRBV14, with 10 bases that match TRBD1. CDR1 SGHDN and CDR2 FVKESK come from the germline V gene. The CDR3 spans 17 residues. V shed 5 bases, J shed 0 bases, and the junction held 9 bases outside the gene matches. The CDR3 coding sequence is TGTGCCAGCAGCTCCGGGACAGGGGTATGGATGAACACTGAAGCTTTCTTT. Its translation is CASSSGTGVWMNTEAFF. Drawing the rest from reference TRBV14 and TRBJ1-1, the complete variable domain is EAGVTQFPSHSVIEKGQTVTLRCDPISGHDNLYWYRRVMGKEIKFLLHFVKESKQDESGMPNNRFLAERTGGTYSTLKVQPAELEDSGVYFCASSSGTGVWMNTEAFFGQGTRLTVV.